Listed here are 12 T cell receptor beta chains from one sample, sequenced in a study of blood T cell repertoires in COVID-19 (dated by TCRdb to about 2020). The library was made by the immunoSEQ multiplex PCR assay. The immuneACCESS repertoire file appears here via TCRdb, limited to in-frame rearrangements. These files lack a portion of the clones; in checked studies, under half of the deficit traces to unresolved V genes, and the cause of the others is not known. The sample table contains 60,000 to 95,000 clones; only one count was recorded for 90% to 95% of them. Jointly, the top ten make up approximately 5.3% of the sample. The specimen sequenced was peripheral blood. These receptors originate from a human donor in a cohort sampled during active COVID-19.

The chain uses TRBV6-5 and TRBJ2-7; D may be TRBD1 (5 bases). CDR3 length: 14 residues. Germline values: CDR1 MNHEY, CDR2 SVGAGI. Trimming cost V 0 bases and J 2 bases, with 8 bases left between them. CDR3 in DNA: TGTGCCAGCAGTTACTCGACAGATCCCTACGAGCAGTACTTC. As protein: CASSYSTDPYEQYF.

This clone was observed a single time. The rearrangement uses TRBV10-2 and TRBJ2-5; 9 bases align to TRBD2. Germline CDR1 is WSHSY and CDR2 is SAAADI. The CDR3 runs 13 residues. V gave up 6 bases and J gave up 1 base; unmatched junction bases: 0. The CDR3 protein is CASRLAGQETQYF. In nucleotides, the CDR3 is TGCGCCAGCAGACTAGCGGGCCAAGAGACCCAGTACTTC.

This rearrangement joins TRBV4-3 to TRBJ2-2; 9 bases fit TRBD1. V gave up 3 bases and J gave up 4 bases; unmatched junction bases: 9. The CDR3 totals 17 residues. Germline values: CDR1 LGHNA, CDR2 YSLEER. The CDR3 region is CASSHRGQGLITGELFF. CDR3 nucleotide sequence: TGCGCCAGCAGCCATAGGGGACAGGGACTGATCACCGGGGAGCTGTTTTTT.

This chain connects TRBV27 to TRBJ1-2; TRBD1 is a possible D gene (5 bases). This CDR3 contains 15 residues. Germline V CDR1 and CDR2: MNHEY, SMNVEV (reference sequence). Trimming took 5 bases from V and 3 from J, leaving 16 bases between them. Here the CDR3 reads CASSPRVGGDYGYTF. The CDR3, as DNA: TGTGCCAGCAGTCCGCGTGTGGGGGGGGACTATGGCTACACCTTC.

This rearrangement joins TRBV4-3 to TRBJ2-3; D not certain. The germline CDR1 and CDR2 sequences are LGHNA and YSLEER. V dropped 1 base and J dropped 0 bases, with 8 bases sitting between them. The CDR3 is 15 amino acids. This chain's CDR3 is CASSQAKTSTDTQYF. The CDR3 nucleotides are TGCGCCAGCAGCCAAGCTAAGACTAGCACAGATACGCAGTATTTT.

For the CDR3, the DNA is TGCGCCAGCAGCTTGGACAGGGTTCGAGGCTACACCTTC. Amino acids: CASSLDRVRGYTF. This chain links TRBV5-1 with TRBJ1-2, with D possibly TRBD1 on 6 matching bases. From germline, CDR1 is SGHRS and CDR2 YFSETQ. The V and J ends lost 0 bases and 8 bases respectively, with 11 bases between them. The CDR3 is made up of 13 amino acids.

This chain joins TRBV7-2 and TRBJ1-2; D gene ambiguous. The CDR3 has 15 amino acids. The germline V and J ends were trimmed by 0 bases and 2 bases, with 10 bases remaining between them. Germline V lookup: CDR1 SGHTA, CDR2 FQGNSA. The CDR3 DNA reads TGTGCCAGCAGCTTAGCGCGGGCGTTGAACTATGGCTACACCTTC. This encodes CASSLARALNYGYTF.

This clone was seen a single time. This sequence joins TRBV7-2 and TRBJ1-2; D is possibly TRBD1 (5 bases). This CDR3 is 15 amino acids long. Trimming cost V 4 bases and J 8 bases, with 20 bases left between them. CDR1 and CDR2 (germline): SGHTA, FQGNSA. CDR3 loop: CASSYGHFSFSGYTF. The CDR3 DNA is TGTGCCAGCAGCTACGGACACTTTTCTTTCTCGGGCTACACCTTC.

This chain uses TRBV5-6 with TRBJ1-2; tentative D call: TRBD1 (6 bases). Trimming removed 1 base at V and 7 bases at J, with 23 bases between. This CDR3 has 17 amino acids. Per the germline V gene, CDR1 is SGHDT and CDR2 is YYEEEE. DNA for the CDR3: TGTGCCAGCAGCTTGTCTGGGGGCGCGAAACTGCCCCTTGGCTACACCTTC. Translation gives CASSLSGGAKLPLGYTF.

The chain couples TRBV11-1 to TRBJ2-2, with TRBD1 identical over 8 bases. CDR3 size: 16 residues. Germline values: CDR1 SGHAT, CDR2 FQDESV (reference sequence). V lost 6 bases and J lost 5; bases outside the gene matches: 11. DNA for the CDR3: TGTGCCAGCAGTTCCGGACAGGGAATTGAGACCGGGGAGCTGTTTTTT. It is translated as CASSSGQGIETGELFF. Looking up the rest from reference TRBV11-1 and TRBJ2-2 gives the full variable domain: EAEVAQSPRYKITEKSQAVAFWCDPISGHATLYWYRQILGQGPELLVQFQDESVVDDSQLPKDRFSAERLKGVDSTLKIQPAELGDSAMYLCASSSGQGIETGELFFGEGSRLTVL.

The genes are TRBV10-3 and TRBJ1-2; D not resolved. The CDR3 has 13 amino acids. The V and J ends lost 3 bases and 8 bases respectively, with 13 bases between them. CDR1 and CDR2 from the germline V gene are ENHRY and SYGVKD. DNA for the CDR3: TGTGCCATCAGTGACTTCCCGCAGGCCGGCTACACCTTC. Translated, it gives CAISDFPQAGYTF.

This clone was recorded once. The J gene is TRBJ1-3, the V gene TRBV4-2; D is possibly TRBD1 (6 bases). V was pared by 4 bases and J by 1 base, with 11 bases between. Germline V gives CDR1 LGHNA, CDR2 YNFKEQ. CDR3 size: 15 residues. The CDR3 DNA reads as TGTGCCAGCAGCCGATCCAGGGGTTCTGGAAACACCATATATTTT. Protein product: CASSRSRGSGNTIYF.